Listed here is a single TCR beta chain. Its matching antigen is unknown. The data were taken from a study of CD4 T cells in relation to SARS-CoV-2 and coronaviruses. Study in general: No peptide or an HIV-1 Nef peptide pool served as negative control.

Unexposed donor CD4+ T cells date from about 2011-2018, before the COVID-19 pandemic. The cells were cultured for 10 days before CD4+ T cells were isolated. The CDR3 is 19 residues long. Germline trimming cut 4 bases from V and 0 bases from J; bases unmatched to any gene: 7. Germline V CDR1 and CDR2: SGHRS, YFSETQ. Only in-frame clones appear in the TCRdb table, and some are missing; sequencing was by immunoSEQ multiplex PCR. The sample consists of tens of thousands of clones, 65% to 70% of them appearing once. The sequenced sample consisted of CD4+ T cells from PBMCs, cultured in vitro. The receptor comes from a human donor in good health. The chain joins TRBV5-1 to TRBJ2-2; 15 bases match TRBD2. The CDR3: CASSPRTSGRDSNTGELFF. As DNA, the CDR3 is TGCGCCAGCAGCCCTCGGACTAGCGGGAGGGACTCGAACACCGGGGAGCTGTTTTTT.